A single sample is the source of the 19 T cell receptor beta chains below, sequenced in a study of CD8 T cells in Susac syndrome. When the RNA was reverse transcribed, random hexamers were used with an input of roughly 0.5 to 1 ug. TCRdb passed the immunoSEQ multiplex PCR reads through MiXCR, listing each CDR3 protein once. The top ten hold 0.14% of the sample, which has about 140,000 distinct CDR3 sequences, 85% to 95% seen once. Material: CD4+ T cells from PBMCs. The receptors stem from a human donor with Susac syndrome.

The genes are TRBV7-9 and TRBJ1-1; D is possibly TRBD1 (6 bases). CDR3 length equals 14 residues. V lost 2 bases and J 6 bases, leaving 13 bases between the germline ends. Looked up from germline, CDR1 is SEHNR and CDR2 is FQNEAQ (reference sequence). CDR3 amino acids: CASSLLQGTPEAFF. Written as DNA, the CDR3 is TGTGCCAGCAGCTTACTCCAGGGGACCCCTGAAGCTTTCTTT.

The CDR3, as DNA: TGTGCCTGGACAAAGGACAGTTACGAGCAGTACTTC. Protein: CAWTKDSYEQYF. The J gene is TRBJ2-7, the V gene TRBV30; perhaps TRBD1 as D (6 bases). V was clipped by 4 bases and J by 4 bases, with 11 bases between them. Germline V lookup: CDR1 GTSNPN, CDR2 SVGIG (reference sequence). The CDR3 totals 12 residues. The whole variable domain, remainder taken from reference TRBV30 and TRBJ2-7, is SQTIHQWPATLVQPVGSPLSLECTVEGTSNPNLYWYRQAAGRGLQLLFYSVGIGQISSEVPQNLSASRPQDRQFILSSKKLLLSDSGFYLCAWTKDSYEQYFGPGTRLTVT.

The V and J genes are TRBV14 and TRBJ1-6, with D perhaps matching TRBD1 (6 bases). Germline V gene lookup returns CDR1 SGHDN and CDR2 FVKESK. The CDR3 runs to 14 residues. The V end was cut by 3 bases, the J end by 7 bases, with 10 bases between. The chain's CDR3 is CASSQGQRNSPLHF. The CDR3 DNA is TGTGCCAGCAGCCAGGGACAAAGGAATTCACCCCTCCACTTT. The full variable domain, in which reference TRBV14 and TRBJ1-6 provide the parts outside the CDR3, is EAGVTQFPSHSVIEKGQTVTLRCDPISGHDNLYWYRRVMGKEIKFLLHFVKESKQDESGMPNNRFLAERTGGTYSTLKVQPAELEDSGVYFCASSQGQRNSPLHFGNGTRLTVT.

The rearrangement joins TRBV5-5 to TRBJ1-1; D is ambiguous. V shed 0 bases and J shed 5 bases, with 14 bases lying between them. There are 15 residues in the CDR3. CDR1 SGHKS and CDR2 YYEKEE come from the germline V gene (reference sequence). The DNA of the CDR3 is TGTGCCAGCAGCTTGGAGCACAGTTACGTAACTGAAGCTTTCTTT. Translation gives CASSLEHSYVTEAFF.

V gene TRBV9 combines with J gene TRBJ2-5; D gene ambiguous. The CDR3 runs 14 residues. The germline V gene encodes CDR1 SGDLS and CDR2 YYNGEE. Trimming took 0 bases from V and 0 from J, leaving 6 bases between them. As DNA, the CDR3 is TGTGCCAGCAGCGTAGGTACATACCAAGAGACCCAGTACTTC. Encoded protein: CASSVGTYQETQYF. The full variable domain, rest sourced from reference TRBV9 and TRBJ2-5, is DSGVTQTPKHLITATGQRVTLRCSPRSGDLSVYWYQQSLDQGLQFLIQYYNGEERAKGNILERFSAQQFPDLHSELNLSSLELGDSALYFCASSVGTYQETQYFGPGTRLLVL.

The V gene is TRBV2, the J gene TRBJ2-2, with 9 bases fitting TRBD1. V dropped 7 bases and J dropped 4; count of bases not matched to a gene: 7. Germline CDR1 reads SNHLY; CDR2 reads FYNNEI. CDR3 length: 15 amino acids. CDR3 sequence: CASTRTGASTGELFF. CDR3 coding DNA: TGTGCCAGCACCCGGACAGGGGCCTCCACCGGGGAGCTGTTTTTT.

This chain uses TRBV3-1 with TRBJ1-1; maybe TRBD1 (5 bases). The CDR3 loop spans 15 amino acids. Germline V lookup: CDR1 LGHDT, CDR2 YNNKEL (reference sequence). With 4 bases removed from V and 5 bases from J, the gap between germline ends came to 17 bases. The CDR3: CASSRVLAGETEAFF. The DNA for the CDR3 is TGTGCCAGCAGCCGCGTTCTTGCGGGGGAAACTGAAGCTTTCTTT.

This chain uses TRBV9 with TRBJ1-2; D gene uncertain. The ends were cut back, 4 bases at V and 2 bases at J, with 12 bases in the middle. The CDR3 sequence is 14 residues long. Germline V CDR1 and CDR2: SGDLS, YYNGEE. The CDR3 is CASSSAQVNYGYTF. CDR3 nucleotide sequence: TGTGCCAGCAGCTCCGCCCAGGTGAACTATGGCTACACCTTC.

V usage is TRBV6-5 and J usage is TRBJ1-6; 7 nucleotides match TRBD1. V lost 6 bases and J lost 8; bases outside the gene matches: 7. The CDR3 is 14 amino acids. From germline, CDR1 is MNHEY and CDR2 SVGAGI. The CDR3 reads CASSPGQRHSPLHF. The CDR3 DNA sequence: TGTGCCAGCAGCCCGGGACAGCGGCATTCACCCCTCCACTTT.

The V and J genes are TRBV25-1 and TRBJ2-7, with D perhaps TRBD1 (6 bases). This CDR3 comprises 14 residues. Germline-derived CDR1 and CDR2 are MGHDK and SYGVNS. The V gene lost 5 bases and the J gene lost 7 bases, with 18 bases spanning the gap. CDR3 nucleotides: TGTGCCAGCAGTCCCCCGGGACACTCGAGAGAGCAGTACTTC. Amino acid sequence: CASSPPGHSREQYF.

The chain combines TRBV7-9 with TRBJ2-1, with TRBD1 matching over 7 bases. Germline values: CDR1 SEHNR, CDR2 FQNEAQ (reference sequence). The V segment lost 0 bases and the J segment 4 bases; nucleotides outside the gene matches: 0. The CDR3 runs to 14 residues. This chain's CDR3 is CASSLAGQYNEQFF. CDR3 DNA sequence: TGTGCCAGCAGCTTAGCGGGACAGTACAATGAGCAGTTCTTC.

The J gene is TRBJ2-5, the V gene TRBV7-8; D is ambiguous. The CDR3 is 13 residues long. Per the germline V gene, CDR1 is SGHVS and CDR2 is FQNEAQ. V dropped 1 base and J dropped 9 bases, with 12 bases sitting between them. CDR3 nucleotide sequence: TGTGCCAGCAGCTTAGGACCAAACCGAGCCCAGTACTTC. Its translation: CASSLGPNRAQYF.

Notes on this clonotype: Germline and junction disagree at one end, which may indicate a read error. The chain is built from TRBV18 and TRBJ1-5, with D perhaps TRBD1 (6 bases). The germline V gene encodes CDR1 KGHSH and CDR2 LQKENI. This CDR3 is built from 14 residues. CDR3 coding DNA: TGTGCCTGCTCACCGGGACAAGGCAATCAGCCCCAGCATTTT. Its protein is CACSPGQGNQPQHF. Together with reference TRBV18 and TRBJ1-5, the CDR3 gives the full variable domain: NAGVMQNPRHLVRRRGQEARLRCSPMKGHSHVYWYRQLPEEGLKFMVYLQKENIIDESGMPKERFSAEFPKEGPSILRIQQVVRGDSAAYFCACSPGQGNQPQHFGDGTRLSIL.

In this sample, this clonotype turned up once. CDR3 amino acids: CSAREPRAMNTEAFF. The CDR3 DNA follows: TGCAGTGCTAGAGAACCAAGGGCTATGAACACTGAAGCTTTCTTT. The chain links TRBV20-1 to TRBJ1-1; no definite D call. CDR3 length equals 15 residues. Germline V CDR1 and CDR2: DFQATT, SNEGSKA (reference sequence). V was shortened by 0 bases and J by 0 bases, with 11 bases between the two germline ends.

This chain uses TRBV20-1 with TRBJ1-2; D unresolved. V dropped 1 base and J dropped 4 bases, with 16 bases sitting between them. The CDR3 runs to 15 residues. Germline V CDR1 and CDR2: DFQATT, SNEGSKA (reference sequence). The CDR3 protein is CSARVMEGGAYGYTF. CDR3 sequence (DNA): TGCAGTGCTAGAGTCATGGAGGGAGGTGCCTATGGCTACACCTTC.

The V and J genes are TRBV29-1 and TRBJ2-3; unclear D gene. The CDR3 contains 14 residues. Germline-derived CDR1 and CDR2 are SQVTM and ANQGSEA. V lost 2 bases to trimming and J lost 0 bases, with 9 bases between them. The CDR3 is CSVEYHYSTDTQYF. In DNA, the CDR3 is TGCAGCGTTGAATACCACTACAGCACAGATACGCAGTATTTT.

This sequence joins TRBV3-1 and TRBJ1-1; 7 bases map to TRBD1. Germline V gene sequence: CDR1 LGHDT, CDR2 YNNKEL (reference sequence). CDR3 length: 17 amino acids. V was clipped by 1 base and J by 0 bases; unmatched bases: 8. CDR3 bases: TGTGCCAGCAGCCAAGTACAGGGGAGGGCGTTGAACACTGAAGCTTTCTTT. Translation gives CASSQVQGRALNTEAFF.

The chain has TRBV7-9 and TRBJ1-2, with 8 bases identical to TRBD1. The CDR3 runs 14 residues. CDR1 SEHNR and CDR2 FQNEAQ come from the germline V gene (reference sequence). Trimming at V came to 5 bases and at J to 8 bases, leaving 10 bases not matched to a gene. The CDR3 nucleotides read TGTGCCAGCAGCACGGTGACAGGGGCCGGCGGCTACACCTTC. Its protein is CASSTVTGAGGYTF.

CDR3 DNA: TGCAGCGTTGAAAACTGGGCAGGGAACACTGAAGCTTTCTTT. Protein sequence: CSVENWAGNTEAFF. This chain connects TRBV29-1 to TRBJ1-1; D uncertain. The germline CDR1 and CDR2 sequences are SQVTM and ANQGSEA. Trimming left V 2 bases short and J 1 base short, with 11 bases between. The CDR3 covers 14 residues.